One and the same sample provided the 23 T cell receptor beta chains below, sequenced in a study of cytomegalovirus exposure and HLA in healthy donors. PCR was performed using 60 Vbeta and 13 Jbeta primers. The assay was immunoSEQ multiplex PCR, and TCRdb's table has in-frame clones only and misses some. There are some 140,000 clones in the sample; more than 75% occur only once, and 5.5% to 6.5% lies in the top ten. Sequencing was performed on PBMCs. Source of these receptors: a woman aged 40 to 49 in good health and CMV-seropositive.

V gene TRBV27 combines with J gene TRBJ1-5, with TRBD1 matching 7 bases. The CDR3 totals 16 residues. Unmatched junction bases numbered 9, after V lost 7 bases and J lost 0 bases. Germline V gene data show CDR1 as MNHEY and CDR2 as SMNVEV (reference sequence). The CDR3 region is CASKSGTEFSNQPQHF. The CDR3 coding sequence is TGTGCCAGCAAATCCGGGACAGAGTTTAGCAATCAGCCCCAGCATTTT.

The rearrangement joins TRBV28 to TRBJ2-3, with 8 positions matching TRBD1. V shed 8 bases, J shed 2 bases, and the junction held 6 bases outside the gene matches. CDR3 length: 14 residues. From germline, CDR1 is MDHEN and CDR2 SYDVKM. This chain's CDR3 is CASSLTGDTDTQYF. CDR3 in DNA: TGTGCCAGCTCCCTGACAGGGGACACAGATACGCAGTATTTT.

The genes are TRBV7-8 and TRBJ1-5; D perhaps matches TRBD1 (6 bases). The CDR3 is 14 amino acids. The V end was cut by 5 bases, the J end by 3 bases, with 11 bases between. Germline loops: CDR1 SGHVS, CDR2 FQNEAQ. The CDR3 spells CASSRGGINQPQHF. The CDR3 DNA reads as TGTGCCAGCAGCAGGGGGGGGATCAATCAGCCCCAGCATTTT.

The chain combines TRBV5-4 with TRBJ2-7; 7 nucleotides agree with TRBD1. V was pared by 3 bases and J by 2 bases, with 5 bases of the junction left unmatched. The CDR3 extends over 14 amino acids. CDR1 SGHNT and CDR2 YYREEE come from the germline V gene (reference sequence). The CDR3 spells CASSSGQDPYEQYF. CDR3 nucleotide sequence: TGTGCCAGCAGCTCCGGACAGGATCCCTACGAGCAGTACTTC. Drawing the rest from reference TRBV5-4 and TRBJ2-7, the complete variable domain is ETGVTQSPTHLIKTRGQQVTLRCSSQSGHNTVSWYQQALGQGPQFIFQYYREEENGRGNFPPRFSGLQFPNYSSELNVNALELDDSALYLCASSSGQDPYEQYFGPGTRLTVT.

The CDR3 protein is CASSLNSGTANTGELFF. For the CDR3, the DNA is TGTGCCAGCAGCTTAAACTCCGGGACAGCGAACACCGGGGAGCTGTTTTTT. The V call is TRBV7-3, the J call TRBJ2-2; 7 bases fit TRBD1. Per germline, CDR1 SGHTA and CDR2 FQGTGA. J gave up 0 bases and V 1 base, and 5 bases lay outside the gene matches. The CDR3 extends over 17 amino acids.

This clone was recorded once. CDR3 in DNA: TGTGCCAGCAGCCCCTCCCACAGGGCCTTCATTAGGAACACTGAAGCTTTCTTT. Encoded protein: CASSPSHRAFIRNTEAFF. V usage is TRBV7-3 and J usage is TRBJ1-1; D perhaps matches TRBD1 (6 bases). V lost 5 bases and J lost 1, with 23 bases in between. CDR1 SGHTA and CDR2 FQGTGA come from the germline V gene. The CDR3 totals 18 residues. Filled out from reference TRBV7-3 and TRBJ1-1, the complete variable domain reads GAGVSQTPSNKVTEKGKYVELRCDPISGHTALYWYRQSLGQGPEFLIYFQGTGAADDSGLPNDRFFAVRPEGSVSTLKIQRTERGDSAVYLCASSPSHRAFIRNTEAFFGQGTRLTVV.

Turning to this clone: The sample holds other DNA sequences that translate to the same CDR3. The chain uses TRBV5-1 and TRBJ2-7, with D tentatively TRBD2 (7 bases). Trimming removed 2 bases at V and 0 bases at J, with 12 bases between. Germline CDR1 reads SGHRS; CDR2 reads YFSETQ. This CDR3 has 15 amino acids. The chain's CDR3 is CASSLGGGSSYEQYF. CDR3 nucleotides: TGCGCCAGCAGCTTAGGGGGGGGTAGCTCCTACGAGCAGTACTTC. The whole variable domain, remainder taken from reference TRBV5-1 and TRBJ2-7, is KAGVTQTPRYLIKTRGQQVTLSCSPISGHRSVSWYQQTPGQGLQFLFEYFSETQRNKGNFPGRFSGRQFSNSRSEMNVSTLELGDSALYLCASSLGGGSSYEQYFGPGTRLTVT.

This chain uses TRBV28 with TRBJ1-1; 7 nucleotides agree with TRBD1. J was trimmed by 1 base and V by 5 bases; bases with no gene match: 10. The CDR3 is 16 residues long. CDR1 and CDR2 (germline): MDHEN, SYDVKM. CDR3 residues: CASSLPGRGRNTEAFF. The DNA for the CDR3 is TGTGCCAGCAGTCTCCCCGGAAGGGGGCGGAACACTGAAGCTTTCTTT.

The V call is TRBV5-1, the J call TRBJ2-2; the match to TRBD2 covers 8 bases. This CDR3 comprises 17 residues. With V trimmed by 5 bases and J by 6 bases, 15 bases remained unmatched. Germline values: CDR1 SGHRS, CDR2 YFSETQ. CDR3 sequence (DNA): TGCGCCAGCAGGATGGGTGTGACTAGCGAATTGGCCGGGGAGCTGTTTTTT. Translating it yields CASRMGVTSELAGELFF.

This chain connects TRBV5-1 to TRBJ2-1; 11 bases line up with TRBD2. CDR3 length: 15 amino acids. CDR1 and CDR2 from the germline V gene are SGHRS and YFSETQ. The junction had 7 bases not matched to a gene; V was cut back by 4 bases and J by 7 bases. The DNA for the CDR3 is TGCGCCAGCAGCATGGGACTAGCGGACTTGAATGAGCAGTTCTTC. It encodes CASSMGLADLNEQFF.

The rearrangement links TRBV7-9 to TRBJ2-7, with D hard to call. The V and J ends lost 4 bases and 3 bases respectively, with 13 bases between them. The germline V gene has CDR1 SEHNR and CDR2 FQNEAQ (reference sequence). This CDR3 has 14 amino acids. The CDR3 bases are TGTGCCAGCAGCTCCCAGGTCCTCCTCTACGAGCAGTACTTC. The encoded protein is CASSSQVLLYEQYF.

The chain is built from TRBV19 and TRBJ2-5, with 12 bases aligning to TRBD2. Germline trimming cut 5 bases from V and 2 bases from J; bases unmatched to any gene: 3. The V gene's germline CDR1 is LNHDA and CDR2 SQIVND (reference sequence). The CDR3 spans 15 residues. CDR3 coding DNA: TGTGCCAGTAGTTTCGGACTAGCGGGACAAGAGACCCAGTACTTC. Amino acid sequence: CASSFGLAGQETQYF.

CDR3 region: CASSTGGPGETQYF. In nucleotides, the CDR3 is TGTGCCAGTAGTACGGGAGGGCCGGGAGAGACCCAGTACTTC. The chain has TRBV19 and TRBJ2-5, with 8 bases that match TRBD2. CDR3 length: 14 amino acids. V lost 4 bases, J lost 4 bases, and 5 bases stayed unmatched. Germline values: CDR1 LNHDA, CDR2 SQIVND (reference sequence).

The V gene is TRBV6-5, the J gene TRBJ1-2, with unresolved D. V dropped 5 bases and J dropped 8 bases, with 21 bases sitting between them. CDR3 size: 15 residues. The germline V gene has CDR1 MNHEY and CDR2 SVGAGI. DNA for the CDR3: TGTGCCAGCAGTGGATACCCGGGAGCCTCTTGGGGCTACACCTTC. Amino acids: CASSGYPGASWGYTF.

This rearrangement joins TRBV14 to TRBJ2-1, with D perhaps matching TRBD2 (6 bases). The CDR3 consists of 16 residues. V gave up 0 bases and J gave up 9 bases, with 18 bases separating them. Germline lookup yields CDR1 SGHDN and CDR2 FVKESK. The CDR3 sequence: CASSQDLSGLGGEQFF. CDR3 coding DNA: TGTGCCAGCAGCCAAGATTTAAGCGGCCTGGGGGGTGAGCAGTTCTTC.

The gene calls are TRBV28 and TRBJ1-3; D is unresolved. This CDR3 region has 12 residues. Germline CDR1 is MDHEN and CDR2 is SYDVKM. V lost 7 bases and J 4 bases, leaving 8 bases between the germline ends. CDR3 amino acids: CASIKRGNTIYF. As DNA, the CDR3 is TGTGCCAGCATCAAGAGGGGAAACACCATATATTTT.

V usage is TRBV18 and J usage is TRBJ1-5; 7 bases are a match to TRBD1. V lost 6 bases to trimming and J lost 2 bases; unmatched junction nucleotides: 13. The CDR3 covers 17 residues. Germline V gene sequence: CDR1 KGHSH, CDR2 LQKENI. The CDR3 DNA is TGTGCCAGCTCGAAAAGACAGGGTCGGGGAGGCAATCAGCCCCAGCATTTT. Protein sequence: CASSKRQGRGGNQPQHF. Drawing the rest from reference TRBV18 and TRBJ1-5, the complete variable domain is NAGVMQNPRHLVRRRGQEARLRCSPMKGHSHVYWYRQLPEEGLKFMVYLQKENIIDESGMPKERFSAEFPKEGPSILRIQQVVRGDSAAYFCASSKRQGRGGNQPQHFGDGTRLSIL.

This clone came up a few times. The chain joins TRBV5-6 to TRBJ1-3; the D gene is possibly TRBD1 (6 bases). With 7 bases removed from V and 2 bases from J, the gap between germline ends came to 10 bases. This CDR3 region has 13 residues. Germline CDR1 SGHDT, CDR2 YYEEEE. The CDR3, as DNA: TGTGCCAGCGGAAGGACAGCTGGAAACACCATATATTTT. It translates to CASGRTAGNTIYF.

The chain combines TRBV28 with TRBJ1-6, with D perhaps matching TRBD1 (6 bases). V was clipped by 5 bases and J by 7 bases, with 15 bases between them. This CDR3 has 15 amino acids. The V gene's germline CDR1 is MDHEN and CDR2 SYDVKM. The CDR3 sequence is CASSLTQGWNSPLHF. CDR3 DNA: TGTGCCAGCAGTCTCACCCAGGGGTGGAATTCACCCCTCCACTTT.

The V call is TRBV29-1, the J call TRBJ2-7; D remains unclear. This CDR3 comprises 12 residues. Germline V gives CDR1 SQVTM, CDR2 ANQGSEA. V lost 6 bases and J 3 bases, leaving 12 bases between the germline ends. The CDR3 loop is CSVILADYEQYF. The DNA of the CDR3 is TGCAGCGTCATTCTGGCGGACTACGAGCAGTACTTC.

The gene calls are TRBV5-1 and TRBJ1-1; 7 bases line up with TRBD1. Looked up from germline, CDR1 is SGHRS and CDR2 is YFSETQ. The CDR3 has 14 residues. Losses at the gene ends were 3 bases for V and 2 bases for J; bases not matched to a gene: 4. The CDR3 region is CASSSRQGNTEAFF. CDR3 bases: TGCGCCAGCAGCTCCAGACAGGGCAACACTGAAGCTTTCTTT.

This clone was picked up one time. The V call is TRBV6-6, the J call TRBJ1-2; D unresolved. Germline values: CDR1 MNHNY, CDR2 SVGAGI (reference sequence). The CDR3 extends over 13 amino acids. Trimming shortened V by 2 bases and J by 2 bases, and 6 bases separated the two germline ends. CDR3 residues: CASSYTLNYGYTF. DNA of the CDR3: TGTGCCAGCAGTTACACGCTAAACTATGGCTACACCTTC.

The rearrangement links TRBV30 to TRBJ2-3; 8 positions agree with TRBD2. Germline CDR1 is GTSNPN and CDR2 is SVGIG (reference sequence). This CDR3 contains 15 residues. J lost 3 bases, V lost 0 bases, and 5 bases had no gene match. The CDR3 sequence is CAWSVRQRGTDTQYF. In DNA, the CDR3 is TGTGCCTGGAGTGTACGTCAGCGGGGGACAGATACGCAGTATTTT.